Below, 29 T cell receptor beta chains from the same sample are listed, as sequenced in a study of post-analysis software for immune sequencing data. General study points: Patients used a few TRBV segments, including TRBV5-6, TRBV5-1 and TRBV20-1, more often than controls.

Each TCR beta cDNA library carried unique molecular identifiers. In TCRdb, the PCR reads were re-called with MiXCR into one record per CDR3 protein. Among roughly 620,000 distinct CDR3 sequences listed, roughly 40% were seen once. No antigen is known for these receptors. The sample was blood. These receptor sequences come from a girl aged 5-17 years with multiple sclerosis.

This chain links TRBV12-3 or TRBV12-4 with TRBJ1-1; a weak D match, TRBD1 (5 bases). V was trimmed by 4 bases and J by 6 bases, leaving 12 bases between them. The CDR3 runs to 13 residues. The CDR3 coding sequence is TGTGCCAGCAGTTGGTCGGGGGATTCTGAAGCTTTCTTT. This sequence encodes CASSWSGDSEAFF.

The chain recombines TRBV29-1 with TRBJ2-1; TRBD1 aligns across 8 bases. Germline trimming cut 2 bases from V and 6 bases from J; bases unmatched to any gene: 6. CDR1 and CDR2 (germline): SQVTM, ANQGSEA. This CDR3 contains 14 residues. CDR3 sequence reads: CSVERDRNSNEQFF. The CDR3 coding sequence is TGCAGCGTTGAAAGGGACAGGAATAGCAATGAGCAGTTCTTC.

This clonotype appeared a few times. CDR3 loop: CASSPLTSLNEQFF. DNA of the CDR3: TGCGCCAGCAGCCCGTTGACTAGTCTCAATGAGCAGTTCTTC. The genes are TRBV4-1 and TRBJ2-1; D may be TRBD2 (6 bases). The germline V and J ends were trimmed by 4 bases and 6 bases, with 13 bases remaining between them. CDR3 length: 14 amino acids. Germline CDR1 is MGHRA and CDR2 is YSYEKL.

The V call is TRBV3-1, the J call TRBJ2-7; D is uncertain. The CDR3 is 16 residues long. Germline V gives CDR1 LGHDT, CDR2 YNNKEL (reference sequence). Between the trimmed V and J ends, which lost 0 bases and 1 base, there was a span of 13 bases. CDR3 protein: CASSQDLIGPSYEQYF. As DNA, the CDR3 is TGTGCCAGCAGCCAAGACTTAATTGGGCCTTCCTACGAGCAGTACTTC.

This chain uses TRBV10-3 with TRBJ2-7; 7 bases agree with TRBD2. V was clipped by 5 bases and J by 9 bases; unmatched bases: 13. Germline CDR1 reads ENHRY; CDR2 reads SYGVKD. CDR3 length equals 14 residues. In DNA form, the CDR3 reads TGTGCCATCAGTACTGGGGGGGGAGATAACGGGCAGTACTTC. Translating gives CAISTGGGDNGQYF.

In the case of this clonotype: Germline is not matched at one junction end, which may reflect a read error. The chain carries TRBV4-1 and TRBJ2-7; TRBD2 aligns across 8 bases. This CDR3 region has 15 residues. The germline V gene has CDR1 MGHRA and CDR2 YSYEKL. CDR3 region: CAGSQAIAGPYEQYF. CDR3 in DNA: TGCGCCGGCAGCCAAGCGATAGCGGGACCCTACGAGCAGTACTTC.

The chain links TRBV20-1 to TRBJ1-1; the D is unclear. The germline V gene has CDR1 DFQATT and CDR2 SNEGSKA (reference sequence). The CDR3 sequence is 12 residues long. V was shortened by 7 bases and J by 1 base, with 10 bases between the two germline ends. The CDR3 DNA sequence: TGCAGTGTTCAGAAATCGAACACTGAAGCTTTCTTT. Its translation is CSVQKSNTEAFF.

This clonotype was picked up a small number of times. The rearrangement links TRBV12-3 or TRBV12-4 to TRBJ2-7; unclear D gene. With 6 bases removed from V and 5 bases from J, the gap between germline ends came to 11 bases. This CDR3 comprises 12 residues. CDR3: CASSPRFHEQYF. The CDR3 bases are TGTGCCAGCAGCCCGCGATTCCACGAGCAGTACTTC.

This clonotype was seen a few times. The J gene is TRBJ2-7, the V gene TRBV4-1, with TRBD2 identical over 7 bases. V was clipped by 5 bases and J by 2 bases; unmatched bases: 21. CDR1 and CDR2 from the germline V gene are MGHRA and YSYEKL. The CDR3 has 19 amino acids. This CDR3 is CASSTREYRRRGSTYEQYF. The CDR3 nucleotides are TGCGCCAGCAGCACACGCGAGTACCGACGGCGGGGGTCTACCTACGAGCAGTACTTC.

The genes are TRBV3-1 and TRBJ2-5; possibly TRBD1 for D (6 bases). The closer fit of TRBJ2-7 to the DNA end suggests the J call may be wrong. Germline-derived CDR1 and CDR2 are LGHDT and YNNKEL (reference sequence). There are 12 residues in the CDR3. The CDR3 region is CASSHYRAEQYF. The DNA for the CDR3 is TGTGCCAGCAGCCACTACAGGGCCGAGCAGTACTTC.

J is TRBJ2-7 and V is TRBV6-6, with 7 bases aligning to TRBD2. CDR1 is MNHNY, CDR2 SVGAGI, per germline (reference sequence). The CDR3 contains 14 residues. The J segment lost 5 bases and the V segment lost 11 bases, leaving 15 bases of the junction unmatched. The CDR3, as DNA: TGTGCCGCCCTCAAGGGACCGGGACTACACGAGCAGTACTTC. Translating gives CAALKGPGLHEQYF.

In this sample, this clonotype turned up once. V gene TRBV4-2 combines with J gene TRBJ2-5, with 11 nucleotides matching TRBD2. V trimming: 0 bases; J trimming: 5 bases; junction bases outside the gene matches: 8. This CDR3 has 17 residues. Germline-derived CDR1 and CDR2 are LGHNA and YNFKEQ. CDR3 in amino acids: CASSQDTSGRGVETQYF. CDR3 nucleotide sequence: TGTGCCAGCAGCCAAGATACTAGCGGGAGAGGGGTGGAGACCCAGTACTTC.

The chain carries TRBV29-1 and TRBJ1-2; D remains unclear. CDR1 is SQVTM and CDR2 is ANQGSEA in the germline V gene. Trimming removed 0 bases from V and 6 bases from J, with 5 bases in between. The CDR3 is made up of 11 amino acids. Written as DNA, the CDR3 is TGCAGCGTTGAAGACACTGATGGCTACACCTTC. Protein sequence: CSVEDTDGYTF.

V gene TRBV7-9 combines with J gene TRBJ2-5; no clear D gene. Per germline, CDR1 SEHNR and CDR2 FQNEAQ (reference sequence). With 1 base removed from V and 2 bases from J, the gap between germline ends came to 14 bases. This CDR3 has 16 residues. CDR3: CASSLGAREKQETQYF. The CDR3 region has the DNA TGTGCCAGCAGCTTAGGCGCGAGAGAAAAACAAGAGACCCAGTACTTC.

The sample holds a few counts of this clonotype. This chain joins TRBV28 and TRBJ2-5; 12 bases map to TRBD2. V lost 7 bases to trimming and J lost 2 bases; unmatched junction nucleotides: 5. The CDR3 contains 15 residues. The germline CDR1 and CDR2 sequences are MDHEN and SYDVKM. The CDR3 coding sequence is TGTGCCAGCACCGTGACTAGCGGGAGTCAAGAGACCCAGTACTTC. The encoded protein is CASTVTSGSQETQYF.

The rearrangement links TRBV12-3 or TRBV12-4 to TRBJ2-1; D might be TRBD1 (6 bases). The CDR3 runs to 13 residues. V lost 3 bases to trimming and J lost 12 bases, with 15 bases between them. CDR3 residues: CASSFTGHTGQFF. Written as DNA, the CDR3 is TGTGCCAGCAGTTTCACAGGGCACACTGGGCAGTTCTTC.

The chain couples TRBV20-1 to TRBJ2-5; 8 nucleotides align to TRBD2. TRBJ2-7 explains the end of the DNA better; the J call may be wrong. Per germline, CDR1 DFQATT and CDR2 SNEGSKA (reference sequence). The CDR3 covers 15 residues. This CDR3 reads CSASPDPGLAYEQYF. The CDR3 DNA reads TGCAGTGCTAGTCCAGACCCGGGACTAGCCTACGAGCAGTACTTC.

DNA for the CDR3: TGCAGTGCTCAACAGGACTATGGCTACACCTTC. Translating it yields CSAQQDYGYTF. V and J are TRBV20-1 and TRBJ1-2, with D tentatively TRBD1 (5 bases). The length of the CDR3 is 11 residues. In germline, CDR1 is DFQATT, CDR2 SNEGSKA (reference sequence). The V and J ends lost 5 bases and 3 bases respectively, with 7 bases between them.

This clonotype has more than one count but fewer than ten. V usage is TRBV6-5 and J usage is TRBJ2-7; D might be TRBD1 (5 bases). Germline CDR1 is MNHEY and CDR2 is SVGAGI. Trimming removed 4 bases at V and 6 bases at J, with 16 bases between. The CDR3 runs to 14 residues. DNA for the CDR3: TGTGCCAGCAGTTTTCCCCTCGAAGGGGCCGAGCAGTACTTC. It translates to CASSFPLEGAEQYF.

This clonotype was observed a few times. The V call is TRBV20-1, the J call TRBJ2-4; 14 positions match TRBD2. The CDR3 runs 16 residues. The germline CDR1 and CDR2 sequences are DFQATT and SNEGSKA (reference sequence). Trimming removed 5 bases from V and 0 bases from J; junction bases left unmatched: 3. CDR3 amino acids: CSAGGLAGVAKNIQYF. The CDR3 DNA reads TGCAGTGCTGGGGGACTAGCGGGGGTAGCCAAAAACATTCAGTACTTC.

The chain links TRBV14 to TRBJ1-2; D remains unclear. The CDR3 is 16 amino acids. The ends were cut back, 1 base at V and 3 bases at J, with 15 bases in the middle. Germline CDR1 and CDR2: SGHDN and FVKESK. The CDR3 loop is CASSQVGRFGDYGYTF. The CDR3 coding sequence is TGTGCCAGCAGCCAAGTCGGCAGGTTCGGAGACTATGGCTACACCTTC.

About this clonotype itself: Germline is not matched at one junction end, which may reflect a read error. J is TRBJ2-7 and V is TRBV5-1; D is unclear. The CDR3 loop spans 11 amino acids. The germline CDR1 and CDR2 sequences are SGHRS and YFSETQ. The CDR3 region has the DNA TGCGCCAGCAGCGGATCCTGCGAGCAGTACTTC. It translates to CASSGSCEQYF.

The chain employs TRBV12-3 or TRBV12-4 and TRBJ2-4, with 7 bases identical to TRBD1. V dropped 3 bases and J dropped 2; count of bases not matched to a gene: 7. The CDR3 has 16 residues. CDR3 protein: CASSLKGGLTKNIQYF. CDR3 nucleotide sequence: TGTGCCAGCAGTTTGAAAGGGGGCCTGACCAAAAACATTCAGTACTTC.

The V gene is TRBV12-3 or TRBV12-4, the J gene TRBJ2-3; 11 nucleotides align to TRBD1. CDR3 length: 17 residues. The junction had 11 bases not matched to a gene; V was cut back by 5 bases and J by 4 bases. The CDR3: CASSAGQGGITADTQYF. The CDR3 region has the DNA TGTGCCAGCAGTGCGGGACAGGGGGGAATTACGGCAGATACGCAGTATTTT.

The V call is TRBV7-2, the J call TRBJ2-5, with a tentative D call TRBD1 (6 bases). Trimming removed 2 bases from V and 5 bases from J, with 12 bases in between. Germline V CDR1 and CDR2: SGHTA, FQGNSA. The CDR3 is made up of 14 amino acids. The CDR3 DNA reads as TGTGCCAGCAGCTTACAGGACAGACGGGAGACCCAGTACTTC. Its protein is CASSLQDRRETQYF.

The rearrangement joins TRBV25-1 to TRBJ2-1; the match to TRBD2 covers 7 bases. The CDR3 sequence is 15 residues long. Germline lookup yields CDR1 MGHDK and CDR2 SYGVNS. The V segment lost 2 bases and the J segment 7 bases; nucleotides outside the gene matches: 8. For the CDR3, the DNA is TGTGCCAGCAGTGAAGGGTGGGAGGGCCCAAATGAGCAGTTCTTC. Translation gives CASSEGWEGPNEQFF.

CDR3 nucleotides: TGTGCCAGCAGGGCCCGGGACAGGGCCCAAGAGACCCAGTACTTC. This codes for CASRARDRAQETQYF. The chain combines TRBV12-3 or TRBV12-4 with TRBJ2-5, with TRBD1 matching over 9 bases. V gave up 6 bases and J gave up 1 base; unmatched junction bases: 6. CDR3 size: 15 residues.

This clonotype came up a few times. This chain connects TRBV5-6 to TRBJ2-7; 8 bases match TRBD1. Trimming took 5 bases from V and 1 from J; bases not matched to a gene: 5. This CDR3 spans 14 amino acids. CDR1 SGHDT and CDR2 YYEEEE come from the germline V gene. This chain's CDR3 is CASRGTGGSYEQYF. The CDR3 region has the DNA TGTGCCAGCAGGGGGACAGGCGGGTCCTACGAGCAGTACTTC.

The table lists this clonotype with a few counts. The CDR3 loop reads CAISESSRGETQYF. The CDR3 nucleotides are TGTGCCATCAGTGAGTCCAGCAGGGGCGAGACCCAGTACTTC. The V gene is TRBV10-3, the J gene TRBJ2-7, with a weak D call TRBD1 (6 bases). The end of the DNA fits TRBJ2-5 better, so the J call may be wrong. CDR1 and CDR2 from the germline V gene are ENHRY and SYGVKD. The CDR3 consists of 14 residues.